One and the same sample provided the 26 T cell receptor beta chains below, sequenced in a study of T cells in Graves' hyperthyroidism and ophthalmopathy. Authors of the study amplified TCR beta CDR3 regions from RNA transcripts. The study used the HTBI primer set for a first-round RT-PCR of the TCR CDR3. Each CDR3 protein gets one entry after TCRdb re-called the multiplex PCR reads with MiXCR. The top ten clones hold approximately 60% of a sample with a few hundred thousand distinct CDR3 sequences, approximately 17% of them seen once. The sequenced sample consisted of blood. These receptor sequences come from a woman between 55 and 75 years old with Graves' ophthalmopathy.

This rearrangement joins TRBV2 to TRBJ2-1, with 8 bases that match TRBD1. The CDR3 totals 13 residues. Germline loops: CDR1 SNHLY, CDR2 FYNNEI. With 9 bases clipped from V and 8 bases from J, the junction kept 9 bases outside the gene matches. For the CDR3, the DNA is TGTGCCAGTGGACAGGGTAGGGTCGATGAGCAGTTCTTC. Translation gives CASGQGRVDEQFF.

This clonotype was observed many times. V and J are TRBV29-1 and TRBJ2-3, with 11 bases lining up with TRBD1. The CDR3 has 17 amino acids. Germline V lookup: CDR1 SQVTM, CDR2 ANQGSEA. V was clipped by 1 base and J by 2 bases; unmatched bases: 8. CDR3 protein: CSVEGPRDRGNTDTQYF. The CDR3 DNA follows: TGCAGCGTTGAAGGCCCCAGGGACAGGGGGAACACAGATACGCAGTATTTT.

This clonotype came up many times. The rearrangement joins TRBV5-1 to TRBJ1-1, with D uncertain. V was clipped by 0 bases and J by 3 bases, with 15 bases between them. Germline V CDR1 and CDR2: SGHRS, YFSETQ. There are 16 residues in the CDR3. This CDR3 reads CASSLARAMMHTEAFF. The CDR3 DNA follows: TGCGCCAGCAGCTTGGCTCGGGCTATGATGCACACTGAAGCTTTCTTT.

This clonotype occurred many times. CDR3 sequence reads: CASNIRAGQGTDTQYF. The CDR3 region has the DNA TGTGCCAGCAACATCCGGGCCGGACAGGGGACAGATACGCAGTATTTT. The rearrangement joins TRBV28 to TRBJ2-3; 9 nucleotides align to TRBD1. Per germline, CDR1 MDHEN and CDR2 SYDVKM. The CDR3 extends over 16 amino acids. After removal of 7 bases from V and 3 bases from J, the junction contained 11 bases not matched to a gene.

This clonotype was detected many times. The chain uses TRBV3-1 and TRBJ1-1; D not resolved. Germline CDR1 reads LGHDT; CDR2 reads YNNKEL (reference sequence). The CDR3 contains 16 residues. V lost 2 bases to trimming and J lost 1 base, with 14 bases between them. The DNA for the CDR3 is TGTGCCAGCAGCCAACGACTACAAACGTCGAACACTGAAGCTTTCTTT. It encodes CASSQRLQTSNTEAFF.

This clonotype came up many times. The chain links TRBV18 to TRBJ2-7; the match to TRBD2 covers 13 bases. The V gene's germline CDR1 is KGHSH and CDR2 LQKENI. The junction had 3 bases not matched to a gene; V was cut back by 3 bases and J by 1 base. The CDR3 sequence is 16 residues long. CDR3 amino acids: CASSPGLAGVSYEQYF. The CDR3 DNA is TGTGCCAGCTCACCTGGACTAGCGGGAGTATCCTACGAGCAGTACTTC.

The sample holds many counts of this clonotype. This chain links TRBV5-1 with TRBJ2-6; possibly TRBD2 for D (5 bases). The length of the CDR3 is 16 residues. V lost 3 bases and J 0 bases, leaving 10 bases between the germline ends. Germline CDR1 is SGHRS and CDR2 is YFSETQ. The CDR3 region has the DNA TGCGCCAGCAGCTCCAGTAGCGCCTCTGGGGCCAACGTCCTGACTTTC. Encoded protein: CASSSSSASGANVLTF.

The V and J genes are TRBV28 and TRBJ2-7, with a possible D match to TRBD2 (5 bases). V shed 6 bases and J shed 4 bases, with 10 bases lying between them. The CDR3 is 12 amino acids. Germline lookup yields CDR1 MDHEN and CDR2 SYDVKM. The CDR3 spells CASRMAGYEQYF. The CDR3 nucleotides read TGTGCCAGCAGAATGGCGGGTTACGAGCAGTACTTC. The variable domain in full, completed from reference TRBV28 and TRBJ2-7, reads DVKVTQSSRYLVKRTGEKVFLECVQDMDHENMFWYRQDPGLGLRLIYFSYDVKMKEKGDIPEGYSVSREKKERFSLILESASTNQTSMYLCASRMAGYEQYFGPGTRLTVT.

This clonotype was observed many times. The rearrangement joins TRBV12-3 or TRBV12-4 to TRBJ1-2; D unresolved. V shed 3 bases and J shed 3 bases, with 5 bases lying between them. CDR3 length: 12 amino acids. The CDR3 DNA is TGTGCCAGCAGTTTTACAGACTATGGCTACACCTTC. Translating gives CASSFTDYGYTF.

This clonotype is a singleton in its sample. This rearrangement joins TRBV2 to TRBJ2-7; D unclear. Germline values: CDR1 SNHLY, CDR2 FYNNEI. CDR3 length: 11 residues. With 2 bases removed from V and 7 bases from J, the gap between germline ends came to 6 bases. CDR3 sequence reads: CASSELWEQYF. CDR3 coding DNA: TGTGCCAGCAGTGAATTGTGGGAGCAGTACTTC.

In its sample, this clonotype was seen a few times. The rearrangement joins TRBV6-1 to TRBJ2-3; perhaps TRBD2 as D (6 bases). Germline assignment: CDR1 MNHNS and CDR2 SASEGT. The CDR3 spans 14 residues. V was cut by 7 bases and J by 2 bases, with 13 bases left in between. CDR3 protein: CASKASAITDTQYF. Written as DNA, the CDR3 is TGTGCCAGCAAGGCTAGCGCTATCACAGATACGCAGTATTTT.

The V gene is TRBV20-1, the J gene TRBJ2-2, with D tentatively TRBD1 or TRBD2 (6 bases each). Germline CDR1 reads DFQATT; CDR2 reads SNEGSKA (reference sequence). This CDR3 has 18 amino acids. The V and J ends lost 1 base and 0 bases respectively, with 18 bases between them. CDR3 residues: CSARALGGNRANTGELFF. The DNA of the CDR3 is TGCAGTGCTAGAGCTCTTGGAGGGAACAGGGCGAACACCGGGGAGCTGTTTTTT.

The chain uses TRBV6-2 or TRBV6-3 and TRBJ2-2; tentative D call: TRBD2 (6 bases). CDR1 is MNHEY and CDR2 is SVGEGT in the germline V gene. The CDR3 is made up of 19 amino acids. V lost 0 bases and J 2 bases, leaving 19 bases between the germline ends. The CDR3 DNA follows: TGTGCCAGCAGTTACTCCAGGACCTTAACGGGGGTAAACACCGGGGAGCTGTTTTTT. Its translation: CASSYSRTLTGVNTGELFF.

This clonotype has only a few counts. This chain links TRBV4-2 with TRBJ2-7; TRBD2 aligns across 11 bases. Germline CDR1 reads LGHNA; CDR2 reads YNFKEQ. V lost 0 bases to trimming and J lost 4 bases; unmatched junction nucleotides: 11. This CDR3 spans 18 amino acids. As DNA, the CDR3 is TGTGCCAGCAGCCAAGATCTATTGACTAGCGGGGTAGGTTACGAGCAGTACTTC. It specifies CASSQDLLTSGVGYEQYF.

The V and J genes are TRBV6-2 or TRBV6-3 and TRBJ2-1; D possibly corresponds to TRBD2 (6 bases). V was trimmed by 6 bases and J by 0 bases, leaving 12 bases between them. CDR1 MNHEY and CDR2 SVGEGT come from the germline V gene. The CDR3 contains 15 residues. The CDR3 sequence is CASSRSGSSYNEQFF. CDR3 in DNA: TGTGCCAGCAGCCGTAGCGGAAGCTCCTACAATGAGCAGTTCTTC.

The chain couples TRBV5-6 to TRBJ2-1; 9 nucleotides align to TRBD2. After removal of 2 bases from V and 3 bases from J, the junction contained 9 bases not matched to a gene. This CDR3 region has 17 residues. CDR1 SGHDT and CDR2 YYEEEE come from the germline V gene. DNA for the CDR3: TGTGCCAGCAGCTTTGAGACTGGCGGGAGGGACTACAATGAGCAGTTCTTC. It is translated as CASSFETGGRDYNEQFF.

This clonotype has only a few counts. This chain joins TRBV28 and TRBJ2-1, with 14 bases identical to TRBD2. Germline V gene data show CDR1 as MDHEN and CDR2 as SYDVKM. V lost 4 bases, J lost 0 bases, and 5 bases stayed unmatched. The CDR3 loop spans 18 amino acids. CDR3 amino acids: CASSSRLAGGFSYNEQFF. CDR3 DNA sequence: TGTGCCAGCAGTTCCCGACTAGCGGGGGGGTTCTCCTACAATGAGCAGTTCTTC.

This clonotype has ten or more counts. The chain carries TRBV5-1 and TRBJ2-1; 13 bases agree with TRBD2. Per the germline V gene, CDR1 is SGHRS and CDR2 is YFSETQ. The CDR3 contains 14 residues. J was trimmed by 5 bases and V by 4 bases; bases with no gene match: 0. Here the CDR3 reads CASSGLAGDNEQFF. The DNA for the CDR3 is TGCGCCAGCAGCGGACTAGCGGGAGACAATGAGCAGTTCTTC.

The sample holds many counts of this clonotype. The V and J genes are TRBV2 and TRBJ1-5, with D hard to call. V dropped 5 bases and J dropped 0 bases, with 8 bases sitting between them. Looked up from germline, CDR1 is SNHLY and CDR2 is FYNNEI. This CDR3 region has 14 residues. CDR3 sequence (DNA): TGTGCCAGCAGTTATACCGGTAGCAATCAGCCCCAGCATTTT. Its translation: CASSYTGSNQPQHF.

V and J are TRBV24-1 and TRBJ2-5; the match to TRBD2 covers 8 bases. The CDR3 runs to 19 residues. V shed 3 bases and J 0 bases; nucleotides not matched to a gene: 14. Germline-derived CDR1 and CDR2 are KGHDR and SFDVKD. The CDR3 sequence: CATSDPAGASTKYQETQYF. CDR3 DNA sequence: TGTGCCACCAGTGATCCAGCGGGGGCCTCTACTAAGTACCAAGAGACCCAGTACTTC.

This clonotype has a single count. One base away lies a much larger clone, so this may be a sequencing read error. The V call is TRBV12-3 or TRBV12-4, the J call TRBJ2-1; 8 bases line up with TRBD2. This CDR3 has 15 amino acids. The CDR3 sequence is CAGSLSAGGYNEQFF. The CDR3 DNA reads TGTGCCGGCAGTTTATCGGCGGGAGGATACAATGAGCAGTTCTTC.

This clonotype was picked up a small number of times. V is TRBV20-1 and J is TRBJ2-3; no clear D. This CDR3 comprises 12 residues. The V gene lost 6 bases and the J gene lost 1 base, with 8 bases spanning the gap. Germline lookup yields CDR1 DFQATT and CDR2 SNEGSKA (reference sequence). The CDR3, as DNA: TGCAGTGCGAGAATAGGCACAGATACGCAGTATTTT. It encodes CSARIGTDTQYF.

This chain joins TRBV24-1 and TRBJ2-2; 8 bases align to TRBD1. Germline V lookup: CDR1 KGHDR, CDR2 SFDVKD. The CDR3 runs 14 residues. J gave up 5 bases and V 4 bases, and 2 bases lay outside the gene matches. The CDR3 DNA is TGTGCCACCAGTGAAAGGACAGGGACCGGGGAGCTGTTTTTT. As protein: CATSERTGTGELFF.

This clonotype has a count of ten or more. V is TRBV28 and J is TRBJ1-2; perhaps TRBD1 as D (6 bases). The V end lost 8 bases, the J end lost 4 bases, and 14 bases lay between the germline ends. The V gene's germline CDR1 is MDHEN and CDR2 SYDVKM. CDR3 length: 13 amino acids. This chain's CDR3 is CASGGDTSYGYTF. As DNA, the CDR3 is TGTGCCAGCGGGGGGGACACAAGCTATGGCTACACCTTC.

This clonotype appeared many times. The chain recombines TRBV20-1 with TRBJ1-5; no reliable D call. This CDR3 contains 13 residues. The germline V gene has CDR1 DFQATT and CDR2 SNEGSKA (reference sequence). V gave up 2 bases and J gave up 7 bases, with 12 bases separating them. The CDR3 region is CSARLGQNQPQHF. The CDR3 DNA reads TGCAGTGCTAGATTAGGGCAGAACCAGCCCCAGCATTTT.

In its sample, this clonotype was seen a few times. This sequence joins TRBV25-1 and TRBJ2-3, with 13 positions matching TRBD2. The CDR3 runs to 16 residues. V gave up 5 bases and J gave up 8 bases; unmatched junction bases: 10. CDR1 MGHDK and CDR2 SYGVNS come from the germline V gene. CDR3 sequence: CASSLSWTSGSGTQYF. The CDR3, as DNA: TGTGCCAGCAGTCTGTCGTGGACTAGCGGGAGTGGTACGCAGTATTTT.